The subject of this entry is one T cell receptor beta chain. The data were taken from a study of chemoradiotherapy in HPV16-positive cancers. Trimming left V 3 bases short and J 7 bases short, with 16 bases between. Per germline, CDR1 SGDLS and CDR2 YYNGEE. There are 15 residues in the CDR3. TCRdb's copy holds only in-frame clones and misses some; the assay was immunoSEQ multiplex PCR. The top ten hold approximately 1.7% of the sample, which has 9,500 to 12,000 clones, more than 85% seen once. The sequences come from blood, collected from a patient who underwent chemoradiotherapy. The TCR sequence derives from a human donor with HPV-associated anogenital cancer. The rearrangement uses TRBV9 and TRBJ1-4; no reliable D call. CDR3 residues: CASSERGQDSEKLFF. CDR3 in DNA: TGTGCCAGCAGCGAGAGAGGGCAAGATAGTGAAAAACTGTTTTTT.